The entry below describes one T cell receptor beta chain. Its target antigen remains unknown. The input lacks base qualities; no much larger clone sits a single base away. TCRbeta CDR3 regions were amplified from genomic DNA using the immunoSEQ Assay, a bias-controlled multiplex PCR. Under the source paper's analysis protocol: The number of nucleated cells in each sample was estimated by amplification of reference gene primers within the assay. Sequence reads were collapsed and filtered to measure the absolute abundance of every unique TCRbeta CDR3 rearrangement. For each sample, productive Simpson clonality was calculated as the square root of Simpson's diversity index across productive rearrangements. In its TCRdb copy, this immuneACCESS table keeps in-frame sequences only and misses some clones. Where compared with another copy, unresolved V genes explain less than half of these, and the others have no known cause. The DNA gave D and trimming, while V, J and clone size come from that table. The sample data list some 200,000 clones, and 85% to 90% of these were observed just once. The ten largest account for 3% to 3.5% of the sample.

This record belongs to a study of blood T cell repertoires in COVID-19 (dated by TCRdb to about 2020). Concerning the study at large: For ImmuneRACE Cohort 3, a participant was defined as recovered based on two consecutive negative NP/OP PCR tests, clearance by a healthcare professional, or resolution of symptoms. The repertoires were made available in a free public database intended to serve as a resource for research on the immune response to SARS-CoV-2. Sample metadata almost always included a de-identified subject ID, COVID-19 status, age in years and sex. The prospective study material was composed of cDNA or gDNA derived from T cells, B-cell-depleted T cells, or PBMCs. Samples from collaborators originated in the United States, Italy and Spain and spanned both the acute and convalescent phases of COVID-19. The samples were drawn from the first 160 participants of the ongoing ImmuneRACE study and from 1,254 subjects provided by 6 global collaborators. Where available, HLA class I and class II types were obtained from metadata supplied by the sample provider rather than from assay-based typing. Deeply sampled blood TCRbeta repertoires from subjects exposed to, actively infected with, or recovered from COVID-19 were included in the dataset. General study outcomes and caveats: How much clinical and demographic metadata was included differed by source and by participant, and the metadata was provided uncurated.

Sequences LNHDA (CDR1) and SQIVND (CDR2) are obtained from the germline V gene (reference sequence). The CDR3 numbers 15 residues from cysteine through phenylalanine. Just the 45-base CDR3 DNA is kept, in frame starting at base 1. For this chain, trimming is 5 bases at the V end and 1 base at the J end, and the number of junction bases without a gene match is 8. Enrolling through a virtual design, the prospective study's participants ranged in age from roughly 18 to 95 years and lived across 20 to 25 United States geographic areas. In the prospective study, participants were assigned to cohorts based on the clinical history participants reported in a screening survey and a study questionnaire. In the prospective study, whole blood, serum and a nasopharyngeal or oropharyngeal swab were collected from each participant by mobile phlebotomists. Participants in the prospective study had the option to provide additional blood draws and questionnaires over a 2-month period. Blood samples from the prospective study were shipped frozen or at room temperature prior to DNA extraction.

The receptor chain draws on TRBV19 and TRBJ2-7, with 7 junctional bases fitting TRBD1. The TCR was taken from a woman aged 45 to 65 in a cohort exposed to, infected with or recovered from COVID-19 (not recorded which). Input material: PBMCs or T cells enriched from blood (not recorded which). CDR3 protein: CASSRGTAISYEQYF. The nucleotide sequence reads TGTGCCAGTAGTCGTGGGACAGCTATTTCCTACGAGCAGTACTTC.